The 25 T cell receptor beta chains given below trace back to one sample, sequenced in a study of cytomegalovirus exposure and HLA in healthy donors. The primer mix had 60 Vbeta and 13 Jbeta primers. Only in-frame clones appear in the TCRdb table, and some are missing; sequencing was by immunoSEQ multiplex PCR. The sample holds 120,000 or so clones, around 78% seen once. Sequencing input: PBMCs. These receptors were collected from a man aged 18 to 29 in good health and CMV-seropositive.

The chain is built from TRBV9 and TRBJ1-3; TRBD1 aligns across 12 bases. J lost 2 bases, V lost 0 bases, and 12 bases had no gene match. CDR3 length: 20 amino acids. Germline V gene data show CDR1 as SGDLS and CDR2 as YYNGEE. CDR3 sequence (DNA): TGTGCCAGCAGCGTAGAGGGTGGGACAGGGGGCGAGACGGCTGGAAACACCATATATTTT. Amino acids: CASSVEGGTGGETAGNTIYF.

The genes are TRBV4-1 and TRBJ2-7; TRBD2 agrees at 8 bases. After removal of 2 bases from V and 5 bases from J, the junction contained 8 bases not matched to a gene. The CDR3 length is 15 residues. Germline lookup yields CDR1 MGHRA and CDR2 YSYEKL. CDR3 in DNA: TGCGCCAGCAGCCAACTGACGGGGGGGGCCCACGAGCAGTACTTC. It codes for CASSQLTGGAHEQYF.

This CDR3 reads CASSVNGELFF. The DNA of the CDR3 is TGTGCCAGCAGCGTTAACGGGGAGCTGTTTTTT. The chain carries TRBV13 and TRBJ2-2, with D unclear. CDR3 size: 11 residues. Germline lookup yields CDR1 PRHDT and CDR2 FYEKMQ (reference sequence). V was pared by 5 bases and J by 7 bases, with 5 bases between.

Written as DNA, the CDR3 is TGCGCCAGCAGCTTGGGAGGACTTGGCGGGGAGTACAATGAGCAGTTCTTC. Amino acids: CASSLGGLGGEYNEQFF. The rearrangement uses TRBV5-1 and TRBJ2-1; TRBD2 might be the D (6 bases). Germline assignment: CDR1 SGHRS and CDR2 YFSETQ. With 0 bases removed from V and 4 bases from J, the gap between germline ends came to 17 bases. The CDR3 has 17 amino acids.

This chain uses TRBV27 with TRBJ2-5, with TRBD2 matching over 8 bases. CDR3 length: 17 residues. Per the germline V gene, CDR1 is MNHEY and CDR2 is SMNVEV (reference sequence). Trimming took 2 bases from V and 4 from J; bases not matched to a gene: 12. The CDR3 region has the DNA TGTGCCAGCAGTTTAAAGTGGAGTAGCGGGGCTGGAGAGACCCAGTACTTC. Translating it yields CASSLKWSSGAGETQYF.

The chain couples TRBV6-1 to TRBJ2-3; the match to TRBD2 covers 9 bases. The CDR3 has 17 residues. V shed 2 bases and J 2 bases; nucleotides not matched to a gene: 8. Germline loops: CDR1 MNHNS, CDR2 SASEGT. CDR3 region: CASSEYGSGGPTDTQYF. In nucleotides, the CDR3 is TGTGCCAGCAGTGAATATGGTAGCGGGGGCCCCACAGATACGCAGTATTTT.

The V and J genes are TRBV29-1 and TRBJ2-7; 7 bases align to TRBD2. Germline V gene lookup returns CDR1 SQVTM and CDR2 ANQGSEA. With V trimmed by 4 bases and J by 5 bases, 14 bases remained unmatched. The CDR3 length is 15 residues. The CDR3 is CSVGGGAGDGNEQYF. The CDR3 coding sequence is TGCAGCGTTGGGGGGGGAGCCGGCGACGGCAACGAGCAGTACTTC.

The V and J genes are TRBV29-1 and TRBJ1-2; D gene ambiguous. Trimming took 0 bases from V and 6 from J, leaving 8 bases between them. The CDR3 length is 12 residues. Germline CDR1 SQVTM, CDR2 ANQGSEA. The CDR3 DNA sequence: TGCAGCGTTGAAGATCGGAGAGATGGCTACACCTTC. Its protein is CSVEDRRDGYTF.

CDR3 amino acids: CASSQDQSGGITEAFF. DNA of the CDR3: TGCGCCAGCAGCCAAGATCAGTCGGGAGGGATCACTGAAGCTTTCTTT. The chain couples TRBV4-1 to TRBJ1-1; D gene unclear. Trimming took off 0 bases at V and 4 bases at J, with 15 bases between the two ends. CDR3 length: 16 residues. Germline-derived CDR1 and CDR2 are MGHRA and YSYEKL.

The J gene is TRBJ2-7, the V gene TRBV5-4; 7 bases are shared with TRBD1. The CDR3 sequence is 13 residues long. V lost 0 bases, J lost 9 bases, and 6 bases stayed unmatched. Per the germline V gene, CDR1 is SGHNT and CDR2 is YYREEE (reference sequence). Written as DNA, the CDR3 is TGTGCCAGCAGCTTGGGACAGTCAGGGGGGCAGTACTTC. Encoded protein: CASSLGQSGGQYF.

This chain uses TRBV9 with TRBJ2-5; 7 bases map to TRBD2. Trimming took 2 bases from V and 0 from J; bases not matched to a gene: 4. Germline V CDR1 and CDR2: SGDLS, YYNGEE. This CDR3 region has 15 residues. The CDR3: CASSVVGGYQETQYF. CDR3 DNA: TGTGCCAGCAGCGTTGTGGGGGGGTACCAAGAGACCCAGTACTTC.

V and J are TRBV19 and TRBJ1-1; weak D call: TRBD1 (6 bases). There are 14 residues in the CDR3. Germline V gene sequence: CDR1 LNHDA, CDR2 SQIVND (reference sequence). Trimming pared 5 bases from V and 1 base from J, leaving 11 bases between. DNA for the CDR3: TGTGCCAGTAGTTTAACAGGGAAGAACACTGAAGCTTTCTTT. Its protein product is CASSLTGKNTEAFF.

The chain uses TRBV5-1 and TRBJ1-2; 7 nucleotides match TRBD1. Trimming took 3 bases from V and 4 from J; bases not matched to a gene: 6. This CDR3 has 14 residues. The germline V gene encodes CDR1 SGHRS and CDR2 YFSETQ. The CDR3 nucleotides read TGCGCCAGCAGCTCCTACGGGACAGCCTATGGCTACACCTTC. Encoded protein: CASSSYGTAYGYTF.

The chain employs TRBV5-4 and TRBJ2-1, with 8 bases aligning to TRBD1. This CDR3 comprises 16 residues. In germline, CDR1 is SGHNT, CDR2 YYREEE (reference sequence). Germline trimming cut 6 bases from V and 3 bases from J; bases unmatched to any gene: 11. The CDR3 here is CASILTPGGLYNEQFF. The CDR3 bases are TGTGCCAGCATACTAACCCCAGGGGGCCTCTACAATGAGCAGTTCTTC.

The CDR3 region is CASSLRVNTEAFF. CDR3 in DNA: TGTGCCAGCAGCTTGCGGGTTAACACTGAAGCTTTCTTT. The chain combines TRBV13 with TRBJ1-1; D is unclear. In germline, CDR1 is PRHDT, CDR2 FYEKMQ (reference sequence). V was trimmed by 3 bases and J by 2 bases, leaving 7 bases between them. The CDR3 is 13 residues long.

The chain employs TRBV6-5 and TRBJ2-3; D gene uncertain. Trimming left V 7 bases short and J 0 bases short, with 14 bases between. Germline values: CDR1 MNHEY, CDR2 SVGAGI. The CDR3 spans 15 residues. This CDR3 is CASNPPGPSTDTQYF. The CDR3, as DNA: TGTGCCAGCAATCCCCCGGGTCCAAGCACAGATACGCAGTATTTT.

The genes are TRBV4-2 and TRBJ1-2, with D maybe TRBD1 (6 bases). This CDR3 is built from 12 residues. Trimming left V 8 bases short and J 7 bases short, with 14 bases between. Germline values: CDR1 LGHNA, CDR2 YNFKEQ. The DNA of the CDR3 is TGTGCCAGCGCCAAGGGGGTCTCTGGCTACACCTTC. This encodes CASAKGVSGYTF.

This chain links TRBV7-3 with TRBJ2-7; 7 nucleotides agree with TRBD1. This CDR3 is 13 amino acids long. The V gene end was trimmed by 2 bases and the J gene end by 4 bases; junction bases not matched to a gene: 2. Germline CDR1 SGHTA, CDR2 FQGTGA. The CDR3 sequence is CASSLGTEYEQYF. The CDR3 nucleotides are TGTGCCAGCAGCTTAGGGACAGAATACGAGCAGTACTTC.

The chain couples TRBV9 to TRBJ2-5; the D is unclear. CDR3 length: 14 amino acids. Germline V CDR1 and CDR2: SGDLS, YYNGEE. V lost 4 bases and J lost 3, with 13 bases in between. In nucleotides, the CDR3 is TGTGCCAGCAGCCCCAGTACGCCAGAAGAGACCCAGTACTTC. Residues: CASSPSTPEETQYF.

The chain links TRBV2 to TRBJ1-1, with D uncertain. CDR3 length: 14 residues. The germline gives CDR1 SNHLY, CDR2 FYNNEI. Trimming left V 7 bases short and J 8 bases short, with 20 bases between. CDR3 DNA sequence: TGTGCCAGCAACCCGGGAGCCCCGAGGGTGGAAGCTTTCTTT. It translates to CASNPGAPRVEAFF.

The chain joins TRBV6-4 to TRBJ2-1; 8 nucleotides match TRBD1. From germline, CDR1 is MRHNA and CDR2 SNTAGT. This CDR3 comprises 14 residues. Germline trimming cut 0 bases from V and 9 bases from J; bases unmatched to any gene: 4. This CDR3 is CASSDSTGVGEQFF. DNA of the CDR3: TGTGCCAGCAGTGACTCGACAGGGGTTGGTGAGCAGTTCTTC.

This clone occurred a few times. The V and J genes are TRBV6-1 and TRBJ2-3, with D maybe TRBD1 (6 bases). V was cut by 4 bases and J by 3 bases, with 11 bases left in between. The CDR3 contains 14 residues. CDR1 MNHNS and CDR2 SASEGT come from the germline V gene. Here the CDR3 DNA reads TGTGCCAGCAGTGTAGGGGGAATGACAGATACGCAGTATTTT. As protein: CASSVGGMTDTQYF.

The chain uses TRBV4-1 and TRBJ2-7; D call uncertain. Trimming left V 1 base short and J 0 bases short, with 13 bases between. Germline loops: CDR1 MGHRA, CDR2 YSYEKL. CDR3 length equals 16 residues. The CDR3 reads CASSQVAEGFSYEQYF. Written as DNA, the CDR3 is TGCGCCAGCAGCCAAGTGGCGGAAGGCTTCTCCTACGAGCAGTACTTC.

The chain joins TRBV7-6 to TRBJ2-3, with TRBD2 identical over 8 bases. Trimming cost V 2 bases and J 5 bases; bases outside gene matches: 9. This CDR3 comprises 16 residues. Germline lookup yields CDR1 SGHVS and CDR2 FNYEAQ. The CDR3 DNA follows: TGTGCCAGCAGCTTACGCGGCGGGGGGCGTGGAGATACGCAGTATTTT. As protein: CASSLRGGGRGDTQYF.

V gene TRBV11-2 combines with J gene TRBJ1-2, with TRBD1 identical over 7 bases. The CDR3 sequence is 15 residues long. Germline V gene data show CDR1 as SGHAT and CDR2 as FQNNGV. The junction had 13 bases not matched to a gene; V was cut back by 4 bases and J by 8 bases. CDR3 residues: CASSSSQGPPGGYTF. The CDR3 DNA reads TGTGCCAGCAGCTCTTCACAGGGGCCTCCTGGGGGCTACACCTTC.